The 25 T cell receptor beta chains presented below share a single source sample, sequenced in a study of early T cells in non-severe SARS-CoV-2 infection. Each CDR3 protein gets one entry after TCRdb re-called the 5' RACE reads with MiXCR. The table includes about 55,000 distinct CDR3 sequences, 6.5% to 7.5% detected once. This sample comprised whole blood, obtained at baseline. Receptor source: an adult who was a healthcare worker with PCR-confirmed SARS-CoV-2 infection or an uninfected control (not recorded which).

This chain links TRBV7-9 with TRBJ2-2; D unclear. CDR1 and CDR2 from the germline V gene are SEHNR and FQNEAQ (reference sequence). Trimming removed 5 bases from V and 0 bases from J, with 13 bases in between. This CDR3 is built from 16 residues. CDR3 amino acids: CASSLGSAANTGELFF. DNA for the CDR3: TGTGCCAGCAGCCTGGGCTCCGCCGCGAACACCGGGGAGCTGTTTTTT.

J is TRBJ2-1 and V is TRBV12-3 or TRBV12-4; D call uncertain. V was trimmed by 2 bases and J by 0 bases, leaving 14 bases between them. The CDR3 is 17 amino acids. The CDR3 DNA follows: TGTGCCAGCAGTTTACGGGTCCGGGCCAGCTCCTACAATGAGCAGTTCTTC. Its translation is CASSLRVRASSYNEQFF.

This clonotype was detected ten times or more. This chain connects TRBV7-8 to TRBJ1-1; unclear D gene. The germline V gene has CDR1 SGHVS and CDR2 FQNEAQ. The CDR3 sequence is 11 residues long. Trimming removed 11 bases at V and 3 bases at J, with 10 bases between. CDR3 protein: CAVRTDTEAFF. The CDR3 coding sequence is TGTGCCGTCCGCACTGACACTGAAGCTTTCTTT.

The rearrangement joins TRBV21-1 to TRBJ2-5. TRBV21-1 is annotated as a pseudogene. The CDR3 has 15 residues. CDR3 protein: CASSGRRTLQETQYF. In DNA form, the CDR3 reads TGTGCCAGCAGCGGCCGAAGAACCCTACAAGAGACCCAGTACTTC.

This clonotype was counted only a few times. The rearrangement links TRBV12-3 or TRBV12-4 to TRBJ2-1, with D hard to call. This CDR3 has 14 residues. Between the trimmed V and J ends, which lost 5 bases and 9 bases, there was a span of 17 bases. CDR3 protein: CASSLQFSKPEQFF. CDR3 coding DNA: TGTGCCAGCAGTCTACAGTTCTCTAAACCTGAGCAGTTCTTC.

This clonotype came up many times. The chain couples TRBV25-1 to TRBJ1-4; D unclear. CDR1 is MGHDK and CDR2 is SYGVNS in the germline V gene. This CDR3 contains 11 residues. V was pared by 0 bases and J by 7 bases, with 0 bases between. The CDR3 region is CASSEYEKLFF. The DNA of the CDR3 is TGTGCCAGCAGTGAATATGAAAAACTGTTTTTT.

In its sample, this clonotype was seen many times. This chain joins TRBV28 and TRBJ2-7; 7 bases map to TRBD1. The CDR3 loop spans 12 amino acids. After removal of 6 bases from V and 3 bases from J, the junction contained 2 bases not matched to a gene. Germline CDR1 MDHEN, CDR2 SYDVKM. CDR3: CASRDRDYEQYF. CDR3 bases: TGTGCCAGCAGAGACAGGGACTACGAGCAGTACTTC.

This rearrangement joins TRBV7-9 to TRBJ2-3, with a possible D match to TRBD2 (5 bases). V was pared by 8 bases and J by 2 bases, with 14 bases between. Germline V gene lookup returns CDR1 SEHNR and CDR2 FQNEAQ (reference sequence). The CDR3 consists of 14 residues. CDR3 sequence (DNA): TGTGCCAGCTACCCGAGCGGATACACAGATACGCAGTATTTT. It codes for CASYPSGYTDTQYF.

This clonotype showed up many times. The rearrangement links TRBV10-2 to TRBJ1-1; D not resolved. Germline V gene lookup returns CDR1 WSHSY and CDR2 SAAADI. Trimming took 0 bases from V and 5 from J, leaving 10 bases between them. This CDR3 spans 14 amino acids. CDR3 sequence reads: CASSESTWGTEAFF. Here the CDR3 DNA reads TGCGCCAGCAGTGAGTCGACGTGGGGAACTGAAGCTTTCTTT.

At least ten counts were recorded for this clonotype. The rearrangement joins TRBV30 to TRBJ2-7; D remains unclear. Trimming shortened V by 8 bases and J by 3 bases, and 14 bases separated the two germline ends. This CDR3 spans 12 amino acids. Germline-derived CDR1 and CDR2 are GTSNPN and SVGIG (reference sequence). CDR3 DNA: TGTGCCCTAAGCCTGCAAGGCTACGAGCAGTACTTC. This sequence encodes CALSLQGYEQYF.

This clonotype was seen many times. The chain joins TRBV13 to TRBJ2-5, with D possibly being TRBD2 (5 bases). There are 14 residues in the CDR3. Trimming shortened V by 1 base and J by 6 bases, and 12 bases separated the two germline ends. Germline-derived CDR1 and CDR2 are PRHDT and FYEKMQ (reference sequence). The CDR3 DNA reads TGTGCCAGCAGCTTAGAGGCTAGCTGGAAGACCCAGTACTTC. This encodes CASSLEASWKTQYF.

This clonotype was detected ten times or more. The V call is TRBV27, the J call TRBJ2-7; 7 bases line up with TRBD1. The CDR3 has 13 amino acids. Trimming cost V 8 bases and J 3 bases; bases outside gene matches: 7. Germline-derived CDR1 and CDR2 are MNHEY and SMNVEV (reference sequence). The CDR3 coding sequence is TGTGCCAGCGGCCATCGACAGGGCTACGAGCAGTACTTC. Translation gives CASGHRQGYEQYF.

The CDR3 DNA sequence: TGTGCCAGCAGCTCATCTCAGGGAGGGGAGCTGTTTTTT. Encoded protein: CASSSSQGGELFF. The V gene is TRBV14, the J gene TRBJ2-2, with D possibly being TRBD1 (5 bases). This CDR3 has 13 residues. Trimming shortened V by 5 bases and J by 8 bases, and 12 bases separated the two germline ends. Germline V gives CDR1 SGHDN, CDR2 FVKESK.

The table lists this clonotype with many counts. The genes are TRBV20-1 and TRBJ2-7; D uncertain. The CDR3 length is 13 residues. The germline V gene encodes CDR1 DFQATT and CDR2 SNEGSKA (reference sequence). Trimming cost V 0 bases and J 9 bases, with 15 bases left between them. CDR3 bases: TGCAGTGCTAGAGATTCGACCCAACGGTGGCAGTACTTC. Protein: CSARDSTQRWQYF.

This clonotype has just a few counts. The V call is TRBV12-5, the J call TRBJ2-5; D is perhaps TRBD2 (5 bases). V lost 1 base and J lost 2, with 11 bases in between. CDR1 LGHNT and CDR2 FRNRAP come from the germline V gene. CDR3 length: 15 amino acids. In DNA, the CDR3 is TGTGCTAGTGGTTTGGGAGTTAGCGCTCAAGAGACCCAGTACTTC. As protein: CASGLGVSAQETQYF.

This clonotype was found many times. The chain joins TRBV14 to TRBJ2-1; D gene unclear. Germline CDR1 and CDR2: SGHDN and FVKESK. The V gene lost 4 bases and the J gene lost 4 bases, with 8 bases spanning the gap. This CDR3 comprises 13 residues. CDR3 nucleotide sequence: TGTGCCAGCAGCCCCATCCGTTACAATGAGCAGTTCTTC. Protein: CASSPIRYNEQFF. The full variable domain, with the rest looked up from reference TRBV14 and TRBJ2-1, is EAGVTQFPSHSVIEKGQTVTLRCDPISGHDNLYWYRRVMGKEIKFLLHFVKESKQDESGMPNNRFLAERTGGTYSTLKVQPAELEDSGVYFCASSPIRYNEQFFGPGTRLTVL.

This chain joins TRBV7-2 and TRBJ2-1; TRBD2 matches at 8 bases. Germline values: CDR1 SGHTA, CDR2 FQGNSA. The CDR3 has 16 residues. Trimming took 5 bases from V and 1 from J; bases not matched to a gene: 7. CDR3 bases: TGTGCCAGCAGCCCTGAGGGCGGGGGGTCCTACAATGAGCAGTTCTTC. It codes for CASSPEGGGSYNEQFF.

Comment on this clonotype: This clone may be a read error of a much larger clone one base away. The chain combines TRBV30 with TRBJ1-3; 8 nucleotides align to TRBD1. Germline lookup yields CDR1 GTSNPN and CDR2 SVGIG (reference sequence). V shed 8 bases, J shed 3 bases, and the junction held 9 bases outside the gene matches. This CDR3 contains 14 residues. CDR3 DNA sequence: TGTGCCCGGATCCGGACAGGGAGTGGAAACACCATATATTTT. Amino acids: CARIRTGSGNTIYF.

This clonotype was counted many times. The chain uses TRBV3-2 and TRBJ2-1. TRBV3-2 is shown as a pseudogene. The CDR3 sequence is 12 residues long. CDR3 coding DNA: TGTGCCAGCAGCCAAGGGTCGCGTGAGCAGTTCTTC. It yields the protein CASSQGSREQFF.

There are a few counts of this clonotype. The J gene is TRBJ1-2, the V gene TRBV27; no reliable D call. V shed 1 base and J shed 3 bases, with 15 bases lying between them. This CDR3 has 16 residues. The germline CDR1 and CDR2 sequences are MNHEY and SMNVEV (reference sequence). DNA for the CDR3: TGTGCCAGCAGTTTATATGCGGCCGCATCCGACTATGGCTACACCTTC. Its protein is CASSLYAAASDYGYTF.

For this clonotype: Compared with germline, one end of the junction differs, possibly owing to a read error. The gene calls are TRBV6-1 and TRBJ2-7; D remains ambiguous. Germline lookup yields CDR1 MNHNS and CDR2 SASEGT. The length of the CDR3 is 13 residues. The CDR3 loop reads CASRVHSAYGQYF. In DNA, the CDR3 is TGTGCCAGCAGGGTCCACAGTGCCTACGGGCAGTACTTC.

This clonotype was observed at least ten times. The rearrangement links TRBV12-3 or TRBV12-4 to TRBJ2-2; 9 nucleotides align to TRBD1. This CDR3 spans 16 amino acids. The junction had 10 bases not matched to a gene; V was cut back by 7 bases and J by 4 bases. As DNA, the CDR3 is TGTGCCAGCACCCCCTGGGGACAGGGTGCCACCGGGGAGCTGTTTTTT. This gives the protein CASTPWGQGATGELFF.

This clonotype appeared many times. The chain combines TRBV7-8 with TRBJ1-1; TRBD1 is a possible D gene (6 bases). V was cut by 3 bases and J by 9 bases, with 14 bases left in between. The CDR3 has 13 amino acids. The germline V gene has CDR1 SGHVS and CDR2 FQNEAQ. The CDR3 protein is CASSLAIQGKAFF. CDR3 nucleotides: TGTGCCAGCAGCTTGGCCATACAGGGCAAAGCTTTCTTT.

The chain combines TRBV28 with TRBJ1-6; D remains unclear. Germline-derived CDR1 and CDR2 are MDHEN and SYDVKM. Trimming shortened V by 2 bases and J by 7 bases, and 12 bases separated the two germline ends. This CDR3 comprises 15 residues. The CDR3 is CASSLGRVLNSPLHF. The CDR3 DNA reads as TGTGCCAGCAGTTTAGGGAGGGTACTAAATTCACCCCTCCACTTT.

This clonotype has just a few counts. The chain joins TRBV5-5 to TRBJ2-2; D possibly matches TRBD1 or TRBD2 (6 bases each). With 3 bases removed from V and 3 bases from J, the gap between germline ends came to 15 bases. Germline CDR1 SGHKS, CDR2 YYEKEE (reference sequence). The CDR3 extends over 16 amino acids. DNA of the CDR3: TGTGCCAGCAGCTATCGTCAGGGGACTTACACCGGGGAGCTGTTTTTT. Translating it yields CASSYRQGTYTGELFF.